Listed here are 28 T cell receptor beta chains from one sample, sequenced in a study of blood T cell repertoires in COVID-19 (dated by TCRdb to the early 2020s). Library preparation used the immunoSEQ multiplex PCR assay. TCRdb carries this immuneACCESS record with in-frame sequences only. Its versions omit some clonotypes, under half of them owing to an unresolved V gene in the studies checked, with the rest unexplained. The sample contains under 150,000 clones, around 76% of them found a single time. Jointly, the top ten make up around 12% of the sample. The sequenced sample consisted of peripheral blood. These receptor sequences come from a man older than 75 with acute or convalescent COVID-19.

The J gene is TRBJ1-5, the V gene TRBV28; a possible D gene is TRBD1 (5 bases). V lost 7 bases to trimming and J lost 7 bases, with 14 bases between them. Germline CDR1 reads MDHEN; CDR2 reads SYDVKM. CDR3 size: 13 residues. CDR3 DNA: TGTGCCAGCAAGGACGGGGGGATCCAGCCCCAGCATTTT. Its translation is CASKDGGIQPQHF.

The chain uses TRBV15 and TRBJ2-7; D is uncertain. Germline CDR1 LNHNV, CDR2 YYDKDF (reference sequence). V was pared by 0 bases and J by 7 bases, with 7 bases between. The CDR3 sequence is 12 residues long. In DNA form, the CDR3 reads TGTGCCACCAGCAGAGATCGGTGGGAGCAGTACTTC. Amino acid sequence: CATSRDRWEQYF.

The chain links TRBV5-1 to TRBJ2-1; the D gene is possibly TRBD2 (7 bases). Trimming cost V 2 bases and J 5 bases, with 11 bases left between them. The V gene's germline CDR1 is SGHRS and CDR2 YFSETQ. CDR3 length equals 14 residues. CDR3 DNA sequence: TGCGCCAGCAGCTTAAGGGGGGGCAACAATGAGCAGTTCTTC. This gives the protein CASSLRGGNNEQFF.

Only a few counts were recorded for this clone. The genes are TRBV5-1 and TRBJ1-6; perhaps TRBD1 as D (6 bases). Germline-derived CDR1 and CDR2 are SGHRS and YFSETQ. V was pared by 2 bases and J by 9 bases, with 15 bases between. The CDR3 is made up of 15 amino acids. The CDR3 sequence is CASSFLDRSGSPLHF. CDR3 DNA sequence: TGCGCCAGCAGCTTTTTAGACAGGTCGGGTTCACCCCTCCACTTT. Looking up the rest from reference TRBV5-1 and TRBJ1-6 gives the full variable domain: KAGVTQTPRYLIKTRGQQVTLSCSPISGHRSVSWYQQTPGQGLQFLFEYFSETQRNKGNFPGRFSGRQFSNSRSEMNVSTLELGDSALYLCASSFLDRSGSPLHFGNGTRLTVT.

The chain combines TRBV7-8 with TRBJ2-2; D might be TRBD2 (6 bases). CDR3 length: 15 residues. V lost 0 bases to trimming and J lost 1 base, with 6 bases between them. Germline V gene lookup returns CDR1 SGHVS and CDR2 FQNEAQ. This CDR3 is CASSLAGGNTGELFF. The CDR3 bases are TGTGCCAGCAGCTTAGCCGGGGGGAACACCGGGGAGCTGTTTTTT.

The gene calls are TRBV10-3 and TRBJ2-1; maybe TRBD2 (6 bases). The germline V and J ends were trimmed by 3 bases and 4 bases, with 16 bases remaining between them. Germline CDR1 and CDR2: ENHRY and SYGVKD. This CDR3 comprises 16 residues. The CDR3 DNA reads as TGTGCCATCAGTGATTCCCTCCGGGGAGGTTACAATGAGCAGTTCTTC. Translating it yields CAISDSLRGGYNEQFF.

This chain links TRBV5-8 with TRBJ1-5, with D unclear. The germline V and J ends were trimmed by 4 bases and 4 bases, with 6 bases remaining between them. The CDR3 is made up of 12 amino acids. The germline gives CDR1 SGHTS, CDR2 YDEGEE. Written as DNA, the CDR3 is TGTGCCAGCAGCCGGGGAAATCAGCCCCAGCATTTT. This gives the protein CASSRGNQPQHF.

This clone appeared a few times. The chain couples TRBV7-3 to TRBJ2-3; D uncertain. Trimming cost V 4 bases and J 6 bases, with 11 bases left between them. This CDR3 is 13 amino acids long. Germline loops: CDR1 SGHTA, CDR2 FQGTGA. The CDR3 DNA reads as TGTGCCAGCAGCTCTCGCGGTTTGGATACGCAGTATTTT. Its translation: CASSSRGLDTQYF.

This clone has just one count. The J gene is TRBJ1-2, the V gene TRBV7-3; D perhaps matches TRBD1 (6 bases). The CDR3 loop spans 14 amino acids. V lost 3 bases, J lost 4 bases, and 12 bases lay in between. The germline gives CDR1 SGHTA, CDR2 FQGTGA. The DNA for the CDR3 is TGTGCCAGCAGCTTGAACAGGGTTGGCTATGGCTACACCTTC. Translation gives CASSLNRVGYGYTF.

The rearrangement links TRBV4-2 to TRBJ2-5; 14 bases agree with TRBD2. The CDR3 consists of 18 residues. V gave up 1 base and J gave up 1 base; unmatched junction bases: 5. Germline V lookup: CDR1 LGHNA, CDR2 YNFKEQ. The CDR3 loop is CASSQGTSGRNAQETQYF. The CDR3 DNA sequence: TGTGCCAGCAGCCAAGGGACTAGCGGGAGGAACGCCCAAGAGACCCAGTACTTC.

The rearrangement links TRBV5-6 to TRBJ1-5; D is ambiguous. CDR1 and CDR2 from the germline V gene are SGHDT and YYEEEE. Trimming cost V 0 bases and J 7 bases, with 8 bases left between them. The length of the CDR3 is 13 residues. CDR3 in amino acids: CASSLGTAQPQHF. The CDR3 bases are TGTGCCAGCAGCTTGGGGACTGCCCAGCCCCAGCATTTT. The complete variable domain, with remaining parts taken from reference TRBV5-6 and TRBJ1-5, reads DAGVTQSPTHLIKTRGQQVTLRCSPKSGHDTVSWYQQALGQGPQFIFQYYEEEERQRGNFPDRFSGHQFPNYSSELNVNALLLGDSALYLCASSLGTAQPQHFGDGTRLSIL.

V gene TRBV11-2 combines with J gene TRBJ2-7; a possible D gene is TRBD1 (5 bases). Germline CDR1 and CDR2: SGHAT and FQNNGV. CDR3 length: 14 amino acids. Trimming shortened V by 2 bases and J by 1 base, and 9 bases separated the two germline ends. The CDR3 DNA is TGTGCCAGCAGCTTACAGGGTACATCCTACGAGCAGTACTTC. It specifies CASSLQGTSYEQYF.

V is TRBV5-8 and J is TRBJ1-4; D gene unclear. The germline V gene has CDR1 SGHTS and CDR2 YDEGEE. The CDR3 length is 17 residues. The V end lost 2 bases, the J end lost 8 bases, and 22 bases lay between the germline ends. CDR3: CASSFGTSELWWEKLFF. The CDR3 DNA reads TGTGCCAGCAGCTTTGGTACCTCTGAACTCTGGTGGGAAAAACTGTTTTTT.

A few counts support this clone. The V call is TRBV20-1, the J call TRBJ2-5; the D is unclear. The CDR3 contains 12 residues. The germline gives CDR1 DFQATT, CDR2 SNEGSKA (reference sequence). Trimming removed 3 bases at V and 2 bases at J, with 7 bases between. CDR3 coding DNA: TGCAGTGCTAGTGGCGAGCAAGAGACCCAGTACTTC. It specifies CSASGEQETQYF.

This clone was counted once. As DNA, the CDR3 is TGTGCCAGCAGCTTAAACAGGGGGAGCGTCATTCAGTACTTC. The encoded protein is CASSLNRGSVIQYF. The J gene is TRBJ2-4, the V gene TRBV11-2, with 8 positions matching TRBD1. CDR1 and CDR2 (germline): SGHAT, FQNNGV. The CDR3 has 14 residues. V lost 2 bases to trimming and J lost 9 bases; unmatched junction nucleotides: 6.

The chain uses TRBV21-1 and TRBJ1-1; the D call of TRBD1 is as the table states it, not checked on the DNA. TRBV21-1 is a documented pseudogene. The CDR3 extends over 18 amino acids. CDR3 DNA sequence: TGTGCCAGCAGCAAAGATCTGGAAGCGTCAGGACAGAACACTGAAGCTTTCTTT. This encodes CASSKDLEASGQNTEAFF.

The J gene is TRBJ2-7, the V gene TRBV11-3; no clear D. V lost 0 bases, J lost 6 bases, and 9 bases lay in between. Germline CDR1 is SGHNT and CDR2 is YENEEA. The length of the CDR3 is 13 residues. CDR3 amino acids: CASSLDPLGEQYF. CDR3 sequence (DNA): TGTGCCAGCAGCTTAGATCCCCTCGGCGAGCAGTACTTC.

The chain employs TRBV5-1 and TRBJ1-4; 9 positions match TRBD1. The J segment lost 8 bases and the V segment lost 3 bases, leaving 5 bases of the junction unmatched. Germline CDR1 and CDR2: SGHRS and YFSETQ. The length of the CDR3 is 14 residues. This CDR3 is CASSWGQGGEKLFF. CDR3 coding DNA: TGCGCCAGCAGCTGGGGACAGGGAGGCGAAAAACTGTTTTTT.

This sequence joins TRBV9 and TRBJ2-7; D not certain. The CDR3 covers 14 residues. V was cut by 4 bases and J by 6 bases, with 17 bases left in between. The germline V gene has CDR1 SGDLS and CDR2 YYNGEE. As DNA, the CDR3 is TGTGCCAGCAGCCCCCAGGCTCCATCCGGCGAGCAGTACTTC. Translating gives CASSPQAPSGEQYF.

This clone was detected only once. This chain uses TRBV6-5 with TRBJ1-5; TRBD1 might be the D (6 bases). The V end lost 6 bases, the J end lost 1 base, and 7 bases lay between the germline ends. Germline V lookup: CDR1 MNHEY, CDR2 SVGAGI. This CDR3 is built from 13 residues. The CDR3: CASRGTSNQPQHF. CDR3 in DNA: TGTGCCAGCAGGGGGACAAGCAATCAGCCCCAGCATTTT.

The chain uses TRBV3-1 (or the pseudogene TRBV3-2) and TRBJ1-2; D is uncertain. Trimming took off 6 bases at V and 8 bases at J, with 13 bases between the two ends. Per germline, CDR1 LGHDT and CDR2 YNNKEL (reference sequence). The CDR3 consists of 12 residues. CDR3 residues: CASSPGISGYTF. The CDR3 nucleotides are TGTGCCAGCAGTCCAGGAATTTCGGGCTACACCTTC.

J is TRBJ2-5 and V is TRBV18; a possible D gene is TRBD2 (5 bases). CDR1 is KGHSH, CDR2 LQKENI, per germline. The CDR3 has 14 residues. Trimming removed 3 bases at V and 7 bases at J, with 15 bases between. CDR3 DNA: TGTGCCAGCTCACCGATACCACTCGGAGGGACCCAGTACTTC. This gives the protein CASSPIPLGGTQYF.

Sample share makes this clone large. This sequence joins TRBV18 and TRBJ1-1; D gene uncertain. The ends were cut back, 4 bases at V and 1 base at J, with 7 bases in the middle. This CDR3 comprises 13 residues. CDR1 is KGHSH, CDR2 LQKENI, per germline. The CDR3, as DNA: TGTGCCAGCTCACGCTCGGGGAACACTGAAGCTTTCTTT. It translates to CASSRSGNTEAFF.

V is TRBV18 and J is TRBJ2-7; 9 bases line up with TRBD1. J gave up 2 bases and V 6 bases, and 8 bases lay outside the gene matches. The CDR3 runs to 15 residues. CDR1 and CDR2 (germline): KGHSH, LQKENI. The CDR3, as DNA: TGTGCCAGCTCCCCCGGGACAGGGAGCCCCTACGAGCAGTACTTC. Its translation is CASSPGTGSPYEQYF.

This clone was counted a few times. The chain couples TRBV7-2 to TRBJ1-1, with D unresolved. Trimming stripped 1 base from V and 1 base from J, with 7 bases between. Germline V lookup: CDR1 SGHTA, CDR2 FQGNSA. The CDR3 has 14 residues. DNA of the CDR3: TGTGCCAGCAGCTTAGACAGATGGAACACTGAAGCTTTCTTT. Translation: CASSLDRWNTEAFF.

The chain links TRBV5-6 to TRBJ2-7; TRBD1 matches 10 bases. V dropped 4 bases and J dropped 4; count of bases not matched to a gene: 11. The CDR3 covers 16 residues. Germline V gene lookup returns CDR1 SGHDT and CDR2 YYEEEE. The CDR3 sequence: CASSRGTGALVYEQYF. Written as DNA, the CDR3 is TGTGCCAGCAGCCGCGGGACAGGGGCATTGGTTTACGAGCAGTACTTC.

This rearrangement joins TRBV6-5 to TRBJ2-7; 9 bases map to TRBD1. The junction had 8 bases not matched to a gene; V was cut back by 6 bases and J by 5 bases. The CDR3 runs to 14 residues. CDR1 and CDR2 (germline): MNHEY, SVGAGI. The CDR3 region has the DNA TGTGCCAGCAGGGGGAGACAGGGGGTGCACGAGCAGTACTTC. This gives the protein CASRGRQGVHEQYF.

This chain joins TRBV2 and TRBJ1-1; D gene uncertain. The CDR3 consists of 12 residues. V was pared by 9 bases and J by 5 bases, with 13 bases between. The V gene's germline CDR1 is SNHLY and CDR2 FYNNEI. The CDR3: CASTRGATEAFF. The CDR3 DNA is TGTGCCAGTACCCGGGGAGCTACTGAAGCTTTCTTT.